The 8 T cell receptor beta chains in this list originate from one sample, sequenced in a study of blood T cell repertoires in COVID-19. Data came from immunoSEQ multiplex PCR; TCRdb stores just in-frame clones and leaves some out. The table includes around 310,000 clones, around nine tenths detected once. Sequencing was performed on PBMCs or T cells enriched from blood (not recorded which). The source of these receptors is a woman under 40 who had recovered from COVID-19.

V and J are TRBV19 and TRBJ2-3, with 12 bases lining up with TRBD2. The trim removed 1 base at V and 7 bases at J, leaving 12 bases unmatched. The CDR3 length is 18 residues. Germline lookup yields CDR1 LNHDA and CDR2 SQIVND (reference sequence). CDR3 DNA: TGTGCCAGTAGTATAGTTCGACTAGCGGGAGATATATCGTATACGCAGTATTTT. It codes for CASSIVRLAGDISYTQYF.

The chain couples TRBV2 to TRBJ2-2; 9 bases agree with TRBD1. This CDR3 has 17 residues. Unmatched junction bases numbered 14, after V lost 7 bases and J lost 5 bases. The V gene's germline CDR1 is SNHLY and CDR2 FYNNEI. The CDR3 loop reads CASNWTGAVSETGELFF. CDR3 sequence (DNA): TGTGCCAGCAACTGGACAGGGGCGGTAAGTGAGACCGGGGAGCTGTTTTTT.

A single count supports this clone. Other nucleotide sequences from this sample produce the same CDR3. V gene TRBV19 combines with J gene TRBJ2-2; a weak D match, TRBD1 (5 bases). The CDR3 has 15 amino acids. V was shortened by 2 bases and J by 0 bases, with 7 bases between the two germline ends. Germline CDR1 is LNHDA and CDR2 is SQIVND (reference sequence). CDR3 amino acids: CASSIQGSNTGELFF. DNA for the CDR3: TGTGCCAGTAGTATACAGGGATCGAACACCGGGGAGCTGTTTTTT.

The V call is TRBV10-3, the J call TRBJ2-1, with 11 bases lining up with TRBD2. The germline V gene has CDR1 ENHRY and CDR2 SYGVKD. CDR3 length: 17 amino acids. The V and J ends lost 4 bases and 2 bases, in that order; junction bases with no gene match: 7. CDR3 amino acids: CAISGQLAGDTYNEQFF. As DNA, the CDR3 is TGTGCCATCAGTGGCCAACTAGCGGGAGATACCTACAATGAGCAGTTCTTC.

The chain links TRBV27 to TRBJ2-7; maybe TRBD2 (6 bases). V lost 3 bases, J lost 3 bases, and 12 bases lay in between. Germline CDR1 and CDR2: MNHEY and SMNVEV (reference sequence). The CDR3 is 14 amino acids. The chain's CDR3 is CASSFSLADYEQYF. DNA for the CDR3: TGTGCCAGCAGTTTTTCACTAGCCGACTACGAGCAGTACTTC.

The chain recombines TRBV3-1 (or the pseudogene TRBV3-2) with TRBJ1-2, with 8 positions matching TRBD1. Germline V gene sequence: CDR1 LGHDT, CDR2 YNNKEL (reference sequence). CDR3 size: 15 residues. Unmatched junction bases numbered 6, after V lost 2 bases and J lost 4 bases. CDR3 loop: CASSQNQGAAYGYTF. DNA of the CDR3: TGTGCCAGCAGCCAAAACCAGGGGGCAGCCTATGGCTACACCTTC.

This CDR3 reads CASGGPNDNEQFF. The CDR3 DNA sequence: TGTGCCAGCGGGGGCCCGAATGACAATGAGCAGTTCTTC. The chain joins TRBV28 to TRBJ2-1; possibly TRBD1 for D (6 bases). V was trimmed by 8 bases and J by 5 bases, leaving 13 bases between them. CDR3 length equals 13 residues. CDR1 is MDHEN and CDR2 is SYDVKM in the germline V gene. Using reference TRBV28 and TRBJ2-1 for the parts outside the CDR3, the full variable domain is DVKVTQSSRYLVKRTGEKVFLECVQDMDHENMFWYRQDPGLGLRLIYFSYDVKMKEKGDIPEGYSVSREKKERFSLILESASTNQTSMYLCASGGPNDNEQFFGPGTRLTVL.

The rearrangement joins TRBV19 to TRBJ2-1, with 12 bases lining up with TRBD2. CDR1 is LNHDA and CDR2 is SQIVND in the germline V gene (reference sequence). CDR3 length: 17 amino acids. V dropped 4 bases and J dropped 5; count of bases not matched to a gene: 9. CDR3 coding DNA: TGTGCCAGTAGTACCCCGACTAGCGGGAGCCGGGACAATGAGCAGTTCTTC. It is translated as CASSTPTSGSRDNEQFF. Based on the CDR3 plus reference TRBV19 and TRBJ2-1, the full variable domain is DGGITQSPKYLFRKEGQNVTLSCEQNLNHDAMYWYRQDPGQGLRLIYYSQIVNDFQKGDIAEGYSVSREKKESFPLTVTSAQKNPTAFYLCASSTPTSGSRDNEQFFGPGTRLTVL.